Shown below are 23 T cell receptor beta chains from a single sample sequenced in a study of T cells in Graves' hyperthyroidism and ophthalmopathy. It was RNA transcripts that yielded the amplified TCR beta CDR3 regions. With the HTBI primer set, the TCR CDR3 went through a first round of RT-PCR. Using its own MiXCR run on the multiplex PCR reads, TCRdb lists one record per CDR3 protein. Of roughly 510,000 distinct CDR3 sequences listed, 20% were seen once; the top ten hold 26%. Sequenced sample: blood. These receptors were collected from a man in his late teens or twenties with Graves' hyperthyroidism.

This CDR3 reads CASGGLKGYGYTF. In DNA form, the CDR3 reads TGCGCCAGCGGGGGCCTGAAGGGATATGGCTACACCTTC. The chain carries TRBV10-2 and TRBJ1-2, with D maybe TRBD1 (6 bases). The V and J ends lost 8 bases and 5 bases respectively, with 15 bases between them. CDR1 is WSHSY, CDR2 SAAADI, per germline. This CDR3 is 13 amino acids long.

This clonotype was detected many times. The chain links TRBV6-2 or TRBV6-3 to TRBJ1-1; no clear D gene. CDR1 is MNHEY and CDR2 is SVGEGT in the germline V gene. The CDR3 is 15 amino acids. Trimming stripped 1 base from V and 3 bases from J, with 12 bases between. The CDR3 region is CASSYLERAYTEAFF. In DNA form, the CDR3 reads TGTGCCAGCAGTTACTTAGAAAGGGCCTACACTGAAGCTTTCTTT.

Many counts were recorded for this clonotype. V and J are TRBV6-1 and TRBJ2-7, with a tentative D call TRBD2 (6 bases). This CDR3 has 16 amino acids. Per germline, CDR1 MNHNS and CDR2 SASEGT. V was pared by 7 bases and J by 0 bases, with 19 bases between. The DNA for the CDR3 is TGTGCCAGCACTGCAAAGGCGGGGCCCACCTCCTACGAGCAGTACTTC. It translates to CASTAKAGPTSYEQYF.

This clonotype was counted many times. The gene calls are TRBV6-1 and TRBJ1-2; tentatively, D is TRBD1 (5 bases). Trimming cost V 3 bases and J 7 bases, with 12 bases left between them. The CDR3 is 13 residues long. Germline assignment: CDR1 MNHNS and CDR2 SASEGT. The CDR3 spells CASSEGRTSGYTF. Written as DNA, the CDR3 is TGTGCCAGCAGTGAGGGGCGCACGAGTGGCTACACCTTC.

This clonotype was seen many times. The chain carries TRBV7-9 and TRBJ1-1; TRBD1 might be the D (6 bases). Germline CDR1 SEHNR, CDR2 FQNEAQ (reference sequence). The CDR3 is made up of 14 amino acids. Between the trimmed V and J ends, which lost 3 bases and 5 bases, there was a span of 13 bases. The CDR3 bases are TGTGCCAGCAGCTTCCCCGGGGGCGGAACTGAAGCTTTCTTT. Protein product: CASSFPGGGTEAFF.

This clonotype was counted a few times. CDR3 residues: CASSFDSSNSPLHF. The CDR3 nucleotides read TGTGCCAGCAGCTTCGACAGCTCTAATTCACCCCTCCACTTT. The gene calls are TRBV3-1 and TRBJ1-6; D might be TRBD1 (5 bases). The CDR3 is 14 amino acids. The germline V gene encodes CDR1 LGHDT and CDR2 YNNKEL (reference sequence). Trimming stripped 5 bases from V and 6 bases from J, with 11 bases between.

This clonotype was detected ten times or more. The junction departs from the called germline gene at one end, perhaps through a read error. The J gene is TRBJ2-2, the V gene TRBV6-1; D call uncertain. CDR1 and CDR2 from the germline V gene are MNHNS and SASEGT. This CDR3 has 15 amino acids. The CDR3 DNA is TGTGCCAGCAGCGCAGTGGCTTCGAAGACCGGGGAGCTGTTTTTT. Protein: CASSAVASKTGELFF.

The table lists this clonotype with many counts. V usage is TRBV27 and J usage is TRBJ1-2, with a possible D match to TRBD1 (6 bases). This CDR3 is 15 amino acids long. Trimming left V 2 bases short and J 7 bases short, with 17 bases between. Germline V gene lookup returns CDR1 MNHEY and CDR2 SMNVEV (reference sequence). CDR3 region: CASSLRGARDGGYTF. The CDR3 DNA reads TGTGCCAGCAGTTTACGGGGGGCCCGGGACGGTGGCTACACCTTC.

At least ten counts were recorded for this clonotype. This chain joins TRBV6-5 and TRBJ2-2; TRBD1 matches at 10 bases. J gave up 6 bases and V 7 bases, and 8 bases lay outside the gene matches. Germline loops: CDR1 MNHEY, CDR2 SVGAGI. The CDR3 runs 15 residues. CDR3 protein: CASKDRGPTSGELFF. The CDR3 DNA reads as TGTGCCAGCAAAGACAGGGGGCCCACTTCCGGGGAGCTGTTTTTT.

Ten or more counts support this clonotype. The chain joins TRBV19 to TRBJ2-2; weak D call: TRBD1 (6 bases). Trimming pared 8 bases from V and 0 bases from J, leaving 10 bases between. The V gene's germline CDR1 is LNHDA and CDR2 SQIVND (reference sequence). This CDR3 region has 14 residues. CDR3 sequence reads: CASSWGPNTGELFF. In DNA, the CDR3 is TGTGCCAGTTCTTGGGGGCCGAACACCGGGGAGCTGTTTTTT.

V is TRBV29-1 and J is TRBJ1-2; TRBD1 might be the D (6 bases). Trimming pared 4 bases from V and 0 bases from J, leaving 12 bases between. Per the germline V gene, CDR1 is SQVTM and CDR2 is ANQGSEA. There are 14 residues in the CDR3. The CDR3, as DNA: TGCAGCGTTGCGGACAGAAAAGCTAACTATGGCTACACCTTC. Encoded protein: CSVADRKANYGYTF.

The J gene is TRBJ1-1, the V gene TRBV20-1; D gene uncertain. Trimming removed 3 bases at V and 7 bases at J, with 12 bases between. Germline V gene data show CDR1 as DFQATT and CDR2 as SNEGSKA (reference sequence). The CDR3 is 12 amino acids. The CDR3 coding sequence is TGCAGTGCTAGGTTACAGCGTCTTGAAGCTTTCTTT. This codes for CSARLQRLEAFF.

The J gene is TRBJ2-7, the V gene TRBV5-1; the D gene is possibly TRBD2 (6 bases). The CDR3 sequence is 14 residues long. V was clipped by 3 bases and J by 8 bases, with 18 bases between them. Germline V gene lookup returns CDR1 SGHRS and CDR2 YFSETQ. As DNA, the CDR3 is TGCGCCAGCAGCTCGGGACTCACCCCCGACCAGCAGTACTTC. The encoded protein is CASSSGLTPDQQYF.

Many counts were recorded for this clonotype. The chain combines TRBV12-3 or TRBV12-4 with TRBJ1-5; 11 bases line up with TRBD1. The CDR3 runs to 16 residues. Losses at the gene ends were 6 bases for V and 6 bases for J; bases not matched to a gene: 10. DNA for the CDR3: TGTGCCAGCAGCCATCCGGGACAGGGGGAAAGTCAGCCCCAGCATTTT. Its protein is CASSHPGQGESQPQHF.

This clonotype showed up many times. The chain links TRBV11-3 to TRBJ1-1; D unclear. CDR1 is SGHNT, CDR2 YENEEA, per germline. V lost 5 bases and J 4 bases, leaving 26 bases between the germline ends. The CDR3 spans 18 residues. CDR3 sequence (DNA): TGTGCCAGCAGCATGGCCACTATCCTTTGTTCTTTTTTCACTGAAGCTTTCTTT. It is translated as CASSMATILCSFFTEAFF. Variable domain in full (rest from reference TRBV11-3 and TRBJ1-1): EAGVVQSPRYKIIEKKQPVAFWCNPISGHNTLYWYLQNLGQGPELLIRYENEEAVDDSQLPKDRFSAERLKGVDSTLKIQPAELGDSAVYLCASSMATILCSFFTEAFFGQGTRLTVV.

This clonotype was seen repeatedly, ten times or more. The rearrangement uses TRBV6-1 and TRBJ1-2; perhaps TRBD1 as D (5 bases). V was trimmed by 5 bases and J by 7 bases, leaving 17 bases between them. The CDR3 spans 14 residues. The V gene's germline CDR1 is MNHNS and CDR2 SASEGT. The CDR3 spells CASSQSGRIGGYTF. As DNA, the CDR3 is TGTGCCAGCAGTCAATCGGGACGGATTGGTGGCTACACCTTC.

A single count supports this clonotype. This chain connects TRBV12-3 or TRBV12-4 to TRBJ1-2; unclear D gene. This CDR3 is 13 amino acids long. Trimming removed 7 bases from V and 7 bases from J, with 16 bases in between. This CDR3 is CASILDGSLGYTF. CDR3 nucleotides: TGTGCCAGCATATTAGACGGCTCCCTTGGCTACACCTTC.

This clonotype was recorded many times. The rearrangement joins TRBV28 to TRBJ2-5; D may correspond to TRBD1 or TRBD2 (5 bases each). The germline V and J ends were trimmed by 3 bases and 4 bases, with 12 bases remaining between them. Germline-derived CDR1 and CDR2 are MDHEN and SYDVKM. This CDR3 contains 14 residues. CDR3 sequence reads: CASSFREGGETQYF. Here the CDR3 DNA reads TGTGCCAGCAGTTTCAGGGAAGGAGGAGAGACCCAGTACTTC.

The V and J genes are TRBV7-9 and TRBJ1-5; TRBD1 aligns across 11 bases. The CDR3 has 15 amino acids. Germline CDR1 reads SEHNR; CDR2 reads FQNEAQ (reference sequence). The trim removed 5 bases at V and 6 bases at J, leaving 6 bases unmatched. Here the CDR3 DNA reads TGTGCCAGCAGCCCTGGACAGGGGGCCGGTCAGCCCCAGCATTTT. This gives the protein CASSPGQGAGQPQHF.

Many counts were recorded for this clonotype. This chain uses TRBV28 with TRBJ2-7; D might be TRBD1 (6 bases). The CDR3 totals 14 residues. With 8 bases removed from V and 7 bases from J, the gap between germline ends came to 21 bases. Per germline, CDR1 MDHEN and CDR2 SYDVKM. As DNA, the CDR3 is TGTGCCAGCCCTTATATCACTCCCAGGGGTGAGCAGTACTTC. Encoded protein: CASPYITPRGEQYF.

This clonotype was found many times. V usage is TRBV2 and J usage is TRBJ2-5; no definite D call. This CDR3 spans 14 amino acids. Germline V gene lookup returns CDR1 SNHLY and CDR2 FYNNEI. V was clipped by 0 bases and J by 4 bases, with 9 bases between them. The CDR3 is CASSEALPGETQYF. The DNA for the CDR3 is TGTGCCAGCAGTGAAGCGCTTCCGGGAGAGACCCAGTACTTC.

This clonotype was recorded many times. The CDR3 here is CASRGQDINYGYTF. The CDR3 DNA reads TGTGCCAGCAGGGGCCAGGACATTAACTATGGCTACACCTTC. The chain employs TRBV12-3 or TRBV12-4 and TRBJ1-2; a possible D gene is TRBD1 (5 bases). This CDR3 has 14 amino acids. Trimming took 6 bases from V and 1 from J, leaving 12 bases between them.

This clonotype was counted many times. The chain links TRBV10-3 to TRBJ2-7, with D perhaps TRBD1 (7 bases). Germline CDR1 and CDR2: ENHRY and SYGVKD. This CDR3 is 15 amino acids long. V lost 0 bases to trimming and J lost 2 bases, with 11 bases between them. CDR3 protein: CAISESTGEAYEQYF. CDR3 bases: TGTGCCATCAGTGAGTCTACAGGGGAGGCCTACGAGCAGTACTTC.